These 16 T cell receptor beta chains were sequenced from one sample in a study of response to subunit inactivated influenza vaccine. MiXCR, applied by TCRdb to the RT-PCR reads, yields one record per CDR3 protein. The sample has around 750,000 distinct CDR3 sequences; less than 25% are singletons. This material consisted of PBMCs from blood, taken about 5 days after vaccination. The receptors originated from a man aged 50-59 years who received an inactivated influenza vaccine.

The rearrangement uses TRBV6-2 or TRBV6-3 and TRBJ1-5, with D uncertain. Germline CDR1 is MNHEY and CDR2 is SVGEGT. The CDR3 loop spans 17 amino acids. V lost 0 bases and J 0 bases, leaving 12 bases between the germline ends. This CDR3 reads CASSYSSPGYSNQPQHF. CDR3 coding DNA: TGTGCCAGCAGTTACTCGAGCCCCGGATATAGCAATCAGCCCCAGCATTTT.

The J gene is TRBJ2-1, the V gene TRBV4-2, with D possibly being TRBD2 (6 bases). Trimming removed 4 bases from V and 3 bases from J, with 22 bases in between. There are 18 residues in the CDR3. Germline assignment: CDR1 LGHNA and CDR2 YNFKEQ. The DNA of the CDR3 is TGTGCCAGCAGCCCCCTACTAAGCGAGGAGGGCCGCTACAATGAGCAGTTCTTC. Its translation is CASSPLLSEEGRYNEQFF.

Ten or more counts support this clonotype. This rearrangement joins TRBV24-1 to TRBJ1-6; D gene unclear. Germline-derived CDR1 and CDR2 are KGHDR and SFDVKD. V was trimmed by 4 bases and J by 7 bases, leaving 7 bases between them. The CDR3 contains 13 residues. Here the CDR3 reads CATSDHGNSPLHF. The CDR3 coding sequence is TGTGCCACCAGTGACCACGGCAATTCACCCCTCCACTTT.

V and J are TRBV20-1 and TRBJ1-1; D may be TRBD1 (5 bases). V was trimmed by 0 bases and J by 7 bases, leaving 15 bases between them. This CDR3 comprises 14 residues. Looked up from germline, CDR1 is DFQATT and CDR2 is SNEGSKA (reference sequence). The CDR3 reads CSAREGRGAVEAFF. The CDR3 DNA sequence: TGCAGTGCTAGAGAGGGGCGGGGAGCAGTTGAAGCTTTCTTT.

This clonotype was picked up a small number of times. The gene calls are TRBV6-5 and TRBJ1-6; unclear D gene. V shed 2 bases and J shed 10 bases, with 6 bases lying between them. This CDR3 has 12 amino acids. CDR1 and CDR2 (germline): MNHEY, SVGAGI. Written as DNA, the CDR3 is TGTGCCAGCAGTTACGGGTCCTCACCCCTCCACTTT. This translates into CASSYGSSPLHF.

This clonotype was seen a handful of times. The CDR3 reads CSVGGRVFYEQYF. The CDR3 DNA sequence: TGCAGCGTTGGGGGCAGGGTGTTCTACGAGCAGTACTTC. This sequence joins TRBV29-1 and TRBJ2-7; perhaps TRBD1 as D (5 bases). Trimming removed 4 bases at V and 3 bases at J, with 13 bases between. The CDR3 spans 13 residues. Germline CDR1 reads SQVTM; CDR2 reads ANQGSEA.

This clonotype was picked up a small number of times. V gene TRBV7-9 combines with J gene TRBJ1-6; D uncertain. The CDR3 extends over 14 amino acids. CDR1 is SEHNR, CDR2 FQNEAQ, per germline (reference sequence). Trimming cost V 1 base and J 7 bases, with 8 bases left between them. The DNA for the CDR3 is TGTGCCAGCAGCTTAGGGCAGCGAAATTCACCCCTCCACTTT. It codes for CASSLGQRNSPLHF.

The chain links TRBV9 to TRBJ2-3; D not resolved. CDR1 SGDLS and CDR2 YYNGEE come from the germline V gene. The CDR3 has 12 residues. V lost 0 bases and J 4 bases, leaving 3 bases between the germline ends. The DNA for the CDR3 is TGTGCCAGCAGCGTAGAGGCAGATACGCAGTATTTT. This codes for CASSVEADTQYF.

This clonotype turned up a few times. The chain combines TRBV29-1 with TRBJ2-3, with a weak D call TRBD2 (5 bases). V lost 2 bases, J lost 6 bases, and 6 bases lay in between. CDR3 length: 11 amino acids. CDR1 is SQVTM, CDR2 ANQGSEA, per germline. The CDR3 region is CSVELADTQYF. For the CDR3, the DNA is TGCAGCGTTGAACTAGCCGATACGCAGTATTTT.

The chain links TRBV3-1 to TRBJ2-3; D is unresolved. The CDR3 is 13 amino acids. Germline CDR1 LGHDT, CDR2 YNNKEL (reference sequence). Trimming removed 6 bases from V and 2 bases from J, with 9 bases in between. The CDR3: CASRPDHTDTQYF. CDR3 sequence (DNA): TGTGCCAGCAGACCGGACCACACAGATACGCAGTATTTT.

This clonotype showed up just a few times. The CDR3 DNA follows: TGTGCCAGCAGTCGACCGGTTCTCACCGGGGAGCTGTTTTTT. Its translation: CASSRPVLTGELFF. This chain links TRBV12-3 or TRBV12-4 with TRBJ2-2; D unresolved. V lost 5 bases and J lost 4, with 11 bases in between. This CDR3 has 14 residues.

This clonotype was seen only a few times. V is TRBV20-1 and J is TRBJ2-2, with TRBD2 identical over 15 bases. V gave up 5 bases and J gave up 1 base; unmatched junction bases: 8. CDR1 is DFQATT and CDR2 is SNEGSKA in the germline V gene (reference sequence). The CDR3 runs to 18 residues. The CDR3 DNA sequence: TGCAGTGCTGCCCGCGGGACTAGCGGGGGGATGAACACCGGGGAGCTGTTTTTT. Residues: CSAARGTSGGMNTGELFF.

This clonotype was seen a handful of times. The chain links TRBV9 to TRBJ2-2; 9 bases line up with TRBD1. The CDR3 is made up of 18 amino acids. After removal of 4 bases from V and 2 bases from J, the junction contained 12 bases not matched to a gene. Per the germline V gene, CDR1 is SGDLS and CDR2 is YYNGEE. CDR3 nucleotides: TGTGCCAGCAGCTCAAGACCTCCGGGACAGGGAAACACCGGGGAGCTGTTTTTT. This gives the protein CASSSRPPGQGNTGELFF.

This clonotype came up a few times. This chain joins TRBV11-2 and TRBJ2-1; TRBD2 matches 7 bases. CDR1 is SGHAT and CDR2 is FQNNGV in the germline V gene. The CDR3 totals 16 residues. J gave up 1 base and V 0 bases, and 3 bases lay outside the gene matches. The DNA of the CDR3 is TGTGCCAGCAGCTTAGATACGGGACTATCCTACAATGAGCAGTTCTTC. Translation gives CASSLDTGLSYNEQFF.

This clonotype was seen a handful of times. The CDR3 sequence: CASSHLDRQNTEAFF. The CDR3 DNA reads TGTGCCAGCAGTCATCTGGACAGACAGAACACTGAAGCTTTCTTT. V usage is TRBV12-3 or TRBV12-4 and J usage is TRBJ1-1; tentatively, D is TRBD1 (6 bases). The CDR3 extends over 15 amino acids. V shed 5 bases and J shed 1 base, with 14 bases lying between them.

The rearrangement joins TRBV29-1 to TRBJ1-1; perhaps TRBD1 as D (6 bases). CDR3 size: 12 residues. Germline lookup yields CDR1 SQVTM and CDR2 ANQGSEA. The ends were cut back, 5 bases at V and 4 bases at J, with 11 bases in the middle. The CDR3 DNA follows: TGCAGCGTTTACCGGGGGGCCACTGAAGCTTTCTTT. It specifies CSVYRGATEAFF.